Following are 10 T cell receptor beta chains from one sample sequenced in a study of cytomegalovirus exposure and HLA in healthy donors. The PCR employed 60 Vbeta primers together with 13 Jbeta primers. Assay used: immunoSEQ multiplex PCR; TCRdb lists only in-frame clones, some missing. The sample gives about 110,000 clones, around 76% of which show up once; 10% to 15% is in the top ten. Sequencing was performed on PBMCs. The receptor source for this set is a man aged 25 to 40 in good health and CMV-seropositive.

V is TRBV28 and J is TRBJ1-5; the D is unclear. This CDR3 spans 13 amino acids. The germline V gene has CDR1 MDHEN and CDR2 SYDVKM. Trimming took 6 bases from V and 1 from J, leaving 7 bases between them. The CDR3 protein is CASRGSSNQPQHF. The CDR3 bases are TGTGCCAGCAGGGGCTCCAGCAATCAGCCCCAGCATTTT.

The chain couples TRBV14 to TRBJ2-7; 9 bases fit TRBD1. The CDR3 has 12 residues. The germline V gene encodes CDR1 SGHDN and CDR2 FVKESK. After removal of 4 bases from V and 9 bases from J, the junction contained 4 bases not matched to a gene. The chain's CDR3 is CASSPDRGWQYF. The CDR3 DNA is TGTGCCAGCAGCCCGGACAGGGGATGGCAGTACTTC. Full variable domain (missing parts from reference TRBV14 and TRBJ2-7): EAGVTQFPSHSVIEKGQTVTLRCDPISGHDNLYWYRRVMGKEIKFLLHFVKESKQDESGMPNNRFLAERTGGTYSTLKVQPAELEDSGVYFCASSPDRGWQYFGPGTRLTVT.

This chain connects TRBV2 to TRBJ1-6, with D maybe TRBD1 (5 bases). Germline-derived CDR1 and CDR2 are SNHLY and FYNNEI. V gave up 6 bases and J gave up 7 bases, with 16 bases separating them. CDR3 size: 15 residues. This CDR3 is CASSPPGNSNSPLHF. The CDR3 region has the DNA TGTGCCAGCAGCCCTCCAGGGAATTCAAATTCACCCCTCCACTTT.

The J gene is TRBJ2-1, the V gene TRBV28, with 8 bases fitting TRBD2. Germline V gives CDR1 MDHEN, CDR2 SYDVKM. The CDR3 consists of 16 residues. Losses at the gene ends were 3 bases for V and 7 bases for J; bases not matched to a gene: 11. The CDR3 bases are TGTGCCAGCAGTTTGTCGGGGGGGATCGATTTGAATGAGCAGTTCTTC. It is translated as CASSLSGGIDLNEQFF.

This sequence joins TRBV5-4 and TRBJ1-3, with 7 bases identical to TRBD1. CDR3 length: 15 residues. J lost 2 bases, V lost 0 bases, and 2 bases had no gene match. CDR1 and CDR2 (germline): SGHNT, YYREEE (reference sequence). CDR3 nucleotide sequence: TGTGCCAGCAGCTTGGGGGGGACAGCTGGAAACACCATATATTTT. This translates into CASSLGGTAGNTIYF.

This sequence joins TRBV27 and TRBJ2-7; D may be TRBD1 (6 bases). The germline V and J ends were trimmed by 5 bases and 2 bases, with 13 bases remaining between them. The germline V gene has CDR1 MNHEY and CDR2 SMNVEV (reference sequence). The CDR3 contains 14 residues. The CDR3 DNA reads as TGTGCCAGCAGTCCGGGGACACAAACCTACGAGCAGTACTTC. This sequence encodes CASSPGTQTYEQYF.

The rearrangement uses TRBV18 and TRBJ2-7, with 9 bases identical to TRBD1. J gave up 0 bases and V 3 bases, and 3 bases lay outside the gene matches. This CDR3 region has 15 residues. Germline CDR1 is KGHSH and CDR2 is LQKENI. CDR3 sequence (DNA): TGTGCCAGCTCACCGGGACAGGGAAACTCCTACGAGCAGTACTTC. Translation: CASSPGQGNSYEQYF.

V usage is TRBV1 and J usage is TRBJ2-7; the D call TRBD2 from the table was never checked on the DNA. TRBV1 is a pseudogene. The CDR3 loop spans 12 amino acids. The CDR3 is CTSSEDCYEQYF. CDR3 nucleotide sequence: TGCACCAGCAGTGAGGATTGCTACGAGCAGTACTTC.

The rearrangement uses TRBV14 and TRBJ2-7; 7 positions match TRBD1. The germline gives CDR1 SGHDN, CDR2 FVKESK. The CDR3 sequence is 14 residues long. The V segment lost 6 bases and the J segment 3 bases; nucleotides outside the gene matches: 8. This CDR3 is CASRQLTGFYEQYF. CDR3 nucleotides: TGTGCCAGCAGGCAACTGACAGGGTTCTACGAGCAGTACTTC.

The chain has TRBV6-4 and TRBJ2-7, with D tentatively TRBD1 (5 bases). Trimming cost V 3 bases and J 5 bases, with 20 bases left between them. The CDR3 is 16 residues long. The germline V gene encodes CDR1 MRHNA and CDR2 SNTAGT. CDR3 sequence: CASSEDGLSGPDEQYF. The CDR3 DNA follows: TGTGCCAGCAGTGAAGATGGCTTGTCAGGGCCAGACGAGCAGTACTTC.